The sequence of this T cell receptor beta chain was determined in a study of blood T cells in healthy people across ages. General observations from the study: Roughly linear age-related decline in beta diversity appeared, significant by age 40.

Combining a sample-barcoded 5' primer with a J-beta primer mix, a second PCR ran for 7 to 11 cycles. All samples gave at least 3 million CDR3-containing paired-end reads. Each CDR3 protein gets one entry after TCRdb re-called the 5' RACE reads with MiXCR. The profile shows roughly 1.7 million distinct CDR3 sequences, about 32% of them singletons. This clonotype was seen a few times. Its antigen is not known. V was cut by 2 bases and J by 7 bases, with 23 bases left in between. The CDR3 is made up of 16 amino acids. Germline lookup yields CDR1 DFQATT and CDR2 SNEGSKA (reference sequence). Sequencing was performed on blood. The chain carries TRBV20-1 and TRBJ2-5; TRBD2 might be the D (5 bases). The clonotype originates from a woman in her 30s in good health. The CDR3 loop reads CSARMEVAPPMGTQYF. For the CDR3, the DNA is TGCAGTGCTAGAATGGAGGTGGCGCCTCCTATGGGGACCCAGTACTTC.